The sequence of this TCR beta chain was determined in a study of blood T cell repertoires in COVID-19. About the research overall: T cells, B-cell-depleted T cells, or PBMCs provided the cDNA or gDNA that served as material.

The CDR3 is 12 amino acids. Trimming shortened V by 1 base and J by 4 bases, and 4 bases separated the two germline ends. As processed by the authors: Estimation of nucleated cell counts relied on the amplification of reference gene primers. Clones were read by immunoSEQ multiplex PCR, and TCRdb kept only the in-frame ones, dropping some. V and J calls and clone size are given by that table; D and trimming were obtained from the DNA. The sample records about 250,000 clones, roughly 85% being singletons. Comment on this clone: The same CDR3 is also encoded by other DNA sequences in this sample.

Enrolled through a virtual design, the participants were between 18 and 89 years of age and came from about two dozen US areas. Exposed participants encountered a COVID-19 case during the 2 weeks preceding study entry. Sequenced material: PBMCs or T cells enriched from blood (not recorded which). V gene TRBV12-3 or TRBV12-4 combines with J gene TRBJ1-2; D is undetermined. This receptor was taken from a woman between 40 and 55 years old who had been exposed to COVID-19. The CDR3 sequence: CASSLDSYGYTF. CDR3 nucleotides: TGTGCCAGCAGTTTAGACAGCTATGGCTACACCTTC.